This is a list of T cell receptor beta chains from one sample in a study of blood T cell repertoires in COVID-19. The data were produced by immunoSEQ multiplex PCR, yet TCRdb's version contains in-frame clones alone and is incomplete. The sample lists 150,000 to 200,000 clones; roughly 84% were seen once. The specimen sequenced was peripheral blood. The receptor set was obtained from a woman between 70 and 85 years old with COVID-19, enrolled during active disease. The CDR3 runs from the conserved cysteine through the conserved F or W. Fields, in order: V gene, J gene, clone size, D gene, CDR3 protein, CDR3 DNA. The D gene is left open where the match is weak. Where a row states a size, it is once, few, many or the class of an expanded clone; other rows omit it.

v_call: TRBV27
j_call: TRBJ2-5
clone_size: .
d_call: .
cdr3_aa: CASSSKRQETQYF
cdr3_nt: TGTGCCAGCAGTTCCAAACGACAGGAGACCCAGTACTTC

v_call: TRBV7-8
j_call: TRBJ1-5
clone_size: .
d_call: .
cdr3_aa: CASTGTLSNQPQHF
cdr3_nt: TGTGCCAGCACCGGGACTCTGAGCAATCAGCCCCAGCATTTT

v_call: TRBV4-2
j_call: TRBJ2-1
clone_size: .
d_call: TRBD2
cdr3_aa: CASSPESLAGPRSSYNEQFF
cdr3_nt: TGTGCCAGCAGCCCCGAGTCGCTAGCGGGTCCCCGGAGCTCCTACAATGAGCAGTTCTTC

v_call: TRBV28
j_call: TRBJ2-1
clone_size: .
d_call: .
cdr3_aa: CASSLLDSYNEQFF
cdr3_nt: TGTGCCAGCAGTCTCCTGGACAGTTACAATGAGCAGTTCTTC

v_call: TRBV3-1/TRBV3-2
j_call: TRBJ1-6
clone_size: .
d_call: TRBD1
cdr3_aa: CASSLSDRGEKPLHF
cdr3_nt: TGTGCCAGCAGCCTTTCGGACAGGGGAGAGAAACCCCTCCACTTT

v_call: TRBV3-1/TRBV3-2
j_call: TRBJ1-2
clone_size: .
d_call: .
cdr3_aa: CASSQGVGVNYGYTF
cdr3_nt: TGTGCCAGCAGCCAAGGGGTAGGGGTTAACTATGGCTACACCTTC

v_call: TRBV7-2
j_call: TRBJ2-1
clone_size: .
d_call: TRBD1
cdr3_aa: CASSRRDRANNEQFF
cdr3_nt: TGTGCCAGCAGCCGCCGGGACAGGGCCAACAATGAGCAGTTCTTC

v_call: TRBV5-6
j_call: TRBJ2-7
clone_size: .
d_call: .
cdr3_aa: CASSGWVASSYEQYF
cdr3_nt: TGTGCCAGCAGCGGATGGGTGGCTAGCAGTTACGAGCAGTACTTC

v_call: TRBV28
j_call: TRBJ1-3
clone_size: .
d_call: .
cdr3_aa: CASSSAAGAGNTIYF
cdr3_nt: TGTGCCAGCAGCTCTGCGGCAGGGGCTGGAAACACCATATATTTT

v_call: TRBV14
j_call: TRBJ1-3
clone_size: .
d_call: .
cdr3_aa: CASSHRSTGSGNTIYF
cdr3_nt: TGTGCCAGCAGCCATCGTTCGACAGGCTCGGGAAACACCATATATTTT

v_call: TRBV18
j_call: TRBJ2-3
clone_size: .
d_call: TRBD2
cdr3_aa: CASSPPSGGRADTQYF
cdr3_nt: TGTGCCAGCTCACCGCCTAGCGGGGGGCGGGCAGATACGCAGTATTTT

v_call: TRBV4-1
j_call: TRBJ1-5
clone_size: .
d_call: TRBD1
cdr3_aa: CASSQDPGGQPQHF
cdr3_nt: TGCGCCAGCAGCCAAGATCCAGGGGGCCAGCCCCAGCATTTT

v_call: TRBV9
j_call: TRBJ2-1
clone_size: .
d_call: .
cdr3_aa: CASSGGSNEQFF
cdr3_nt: TGTGCCAGCAGCGGAGGATCAAATGAGCAGTTCTTC

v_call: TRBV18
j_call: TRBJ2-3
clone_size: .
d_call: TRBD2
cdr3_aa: CASSEGLAGTYTDTQYF
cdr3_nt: TGTGCCAGCTCGGAAGGACTAGCGGGGACCTACACAGATACGCAGTATTTT

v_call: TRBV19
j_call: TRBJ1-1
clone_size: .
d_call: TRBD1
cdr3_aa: CASSIRQGRGNTEAFF
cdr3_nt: TGTGCCAGTAGTATCAGACAGGGTAGAGGGAACACTGAAGCTTTCTTT

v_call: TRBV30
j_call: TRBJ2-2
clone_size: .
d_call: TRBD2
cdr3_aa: CAWSTSGGARTGELFF
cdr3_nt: TGTGCCTGGAGTACGAGCGGGGGGGCACGGACCGGGGAGCTGTTTTTT

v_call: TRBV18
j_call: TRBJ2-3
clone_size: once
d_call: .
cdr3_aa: CASSSSTDTQYF
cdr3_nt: TGTGCCAGCTCCTCTAGCACAGATACGCAGTATTTT

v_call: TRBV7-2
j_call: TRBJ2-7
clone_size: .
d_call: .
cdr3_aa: CASSPGAGLEQYF
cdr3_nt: TGTGCCAGCAGCCCAGGCGCGGGTCTCGAGCAGTACTTC

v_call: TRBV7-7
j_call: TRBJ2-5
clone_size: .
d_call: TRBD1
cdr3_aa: CASSLDREETQYF
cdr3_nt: TGTGCCAGCAGCCTAGACAGGGAGGAGACCCAGTACTTC

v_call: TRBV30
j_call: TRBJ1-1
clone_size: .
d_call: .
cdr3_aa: CAWSVLGGLNTEAFF
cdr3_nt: TGTGCCTGGAGTGTACTCGGAGGCCTGAACACTGAAGCTTTCTTT

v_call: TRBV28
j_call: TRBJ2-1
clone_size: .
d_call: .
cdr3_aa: CASSLVGTSDEQFF
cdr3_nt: TGTGCCAGCAGTCTCGTAGGGACATCGGATGAGCAGTTCTTC

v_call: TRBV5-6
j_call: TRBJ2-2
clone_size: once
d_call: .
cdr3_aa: CASSLFQGINTGELFF
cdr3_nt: TGTGCCAGCAGCTTGTTTCAGGGGATCAACACCGGGGAGCTGTTTTTT

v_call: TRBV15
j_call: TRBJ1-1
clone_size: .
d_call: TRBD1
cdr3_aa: CATSRDGTGYDTEAFF
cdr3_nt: TGTGCCACCAGCAGAGATGGGACAGGGTACGACACTGAAGCTTTCTTT

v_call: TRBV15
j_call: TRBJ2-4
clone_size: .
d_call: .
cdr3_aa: CATSDGTLRTKNIQYF
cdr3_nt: TGTGCCACCAGCGACGGGACTCTCAGAACCAAAAACATTCAGTACTTC

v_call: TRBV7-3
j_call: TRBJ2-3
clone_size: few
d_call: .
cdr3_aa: CASSFQSTDTQYF
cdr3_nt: TGTGCCAGCAGCTTCCAGAGCACAGATACGCAGTATTTT

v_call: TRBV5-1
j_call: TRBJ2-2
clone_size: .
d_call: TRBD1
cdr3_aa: CASSFTGGAAGELFF
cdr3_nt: TGCGCCAGCAGCTTCACAGGGGGCGCAGCCGGGGAGCTGTTTTTT

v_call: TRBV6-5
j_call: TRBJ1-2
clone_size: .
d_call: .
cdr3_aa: CASNDLVGGGYTF
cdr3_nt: TGTGCCAGCAACGATTTAGTGGGGGGTGGCTACACCTTC

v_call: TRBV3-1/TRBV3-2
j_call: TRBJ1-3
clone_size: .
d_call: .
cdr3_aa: CASRQKNTIYF
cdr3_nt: TGTGCCAGCCGACAGAAAAACACCATATATTTT

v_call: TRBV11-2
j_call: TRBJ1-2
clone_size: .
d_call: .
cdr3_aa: CASSSSPYGYTF
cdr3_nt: TGTGCCAGCAGCTCCTCCCCCTATGGCTACACCTTC

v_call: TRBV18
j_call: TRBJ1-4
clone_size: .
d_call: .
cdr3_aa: CASSSGTPEKLFF
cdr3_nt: TGTGCCAGCTCTTCCGGGACACCCGAAAAACTGTTTTTT

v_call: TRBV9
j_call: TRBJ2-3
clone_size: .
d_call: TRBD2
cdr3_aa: CASSVGRTAGGLNTQYF
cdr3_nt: TGTGCCAGCAGCGTAGGGCGTACGGCGGGGGGATTGAATACGCAGTATTTT

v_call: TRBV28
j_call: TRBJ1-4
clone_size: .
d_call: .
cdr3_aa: CASSSTRGNEKLFF
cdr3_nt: TGTGCCAGCAGTTCTACCAGGGGAAATGAAAAACTGTTTTTT

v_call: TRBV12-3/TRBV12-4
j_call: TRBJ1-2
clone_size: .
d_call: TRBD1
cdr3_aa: CASTSGGNYGYTF
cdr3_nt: TGTGCCAGCACCTCAGGGGGGAACTATGGCTACACCTTC

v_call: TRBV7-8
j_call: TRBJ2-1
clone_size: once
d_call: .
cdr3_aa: CASSLVPGLFLGEQFF
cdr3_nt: TGTGCCAGCAGCTTGGTTCCAGGGCTCTTTTTGGGTGAGCAGTTCTTC

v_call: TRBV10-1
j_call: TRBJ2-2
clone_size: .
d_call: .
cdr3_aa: CASSRDKVITGELFF
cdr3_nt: TGCGCCAGCAGCCGGGACAAAGTCATTACCGGGGAGCTGTTTTTT

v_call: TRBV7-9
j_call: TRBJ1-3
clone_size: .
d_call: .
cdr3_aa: CASSLISSGNTIYF
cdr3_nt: TGTGCCAGCAGCTTGATCAGCTCTGGAAACACCATATATTTT